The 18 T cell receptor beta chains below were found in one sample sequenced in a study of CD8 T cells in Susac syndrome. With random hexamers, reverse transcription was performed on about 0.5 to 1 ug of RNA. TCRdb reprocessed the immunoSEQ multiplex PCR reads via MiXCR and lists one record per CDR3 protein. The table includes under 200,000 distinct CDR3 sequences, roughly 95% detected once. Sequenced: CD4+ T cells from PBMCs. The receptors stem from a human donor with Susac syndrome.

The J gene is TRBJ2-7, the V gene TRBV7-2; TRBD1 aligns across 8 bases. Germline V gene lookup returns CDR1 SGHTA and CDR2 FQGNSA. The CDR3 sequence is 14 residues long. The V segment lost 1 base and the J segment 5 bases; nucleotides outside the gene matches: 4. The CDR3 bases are TGTGCCAGCAGCTTAGGGACAGGGTTTGACGAGCAGTACGTC. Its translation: CASSLGTGFDEQYV.

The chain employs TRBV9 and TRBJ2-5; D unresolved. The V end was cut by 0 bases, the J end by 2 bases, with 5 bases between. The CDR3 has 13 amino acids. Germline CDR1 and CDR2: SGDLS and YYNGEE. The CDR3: CASSVDIQETQYF. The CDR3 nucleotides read TGTGCCAGCAGCGTAGATATACAAGAGACCCAGTACTTC.

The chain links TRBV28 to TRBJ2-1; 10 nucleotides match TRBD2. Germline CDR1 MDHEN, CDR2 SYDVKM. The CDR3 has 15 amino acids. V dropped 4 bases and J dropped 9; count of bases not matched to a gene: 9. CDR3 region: CASSSVAGGRFEQFF. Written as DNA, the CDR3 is TGTGCCAGCAGTTCCGTAGCGGGAGGTCGTTTTGAGCAGTTCTTC.

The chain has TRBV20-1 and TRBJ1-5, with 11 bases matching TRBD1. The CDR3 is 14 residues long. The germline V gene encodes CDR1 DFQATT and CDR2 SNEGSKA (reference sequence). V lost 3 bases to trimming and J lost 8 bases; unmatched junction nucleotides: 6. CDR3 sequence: CSASVGDRGKPQHF. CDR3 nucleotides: TGCAGTGCTAGCGTGGGGGACAGGGGGAAGCCCCAGCATTTT.

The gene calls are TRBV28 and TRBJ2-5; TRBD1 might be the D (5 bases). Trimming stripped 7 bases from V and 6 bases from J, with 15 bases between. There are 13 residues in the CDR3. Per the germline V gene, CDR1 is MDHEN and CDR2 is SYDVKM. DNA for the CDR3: TGTGCCAGCACCATCCCAGGGTTGAAGACCCAGTACTTC. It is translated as CASTIPGLKTQYF.

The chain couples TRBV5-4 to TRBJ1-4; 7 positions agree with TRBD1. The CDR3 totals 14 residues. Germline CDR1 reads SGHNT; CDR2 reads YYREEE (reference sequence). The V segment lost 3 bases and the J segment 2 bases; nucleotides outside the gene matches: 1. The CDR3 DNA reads TGTGCCAGCAGCTGGGGACAGACTAATGAAAAACTGTTTTTT. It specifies CASSWGQTNEKLFF.

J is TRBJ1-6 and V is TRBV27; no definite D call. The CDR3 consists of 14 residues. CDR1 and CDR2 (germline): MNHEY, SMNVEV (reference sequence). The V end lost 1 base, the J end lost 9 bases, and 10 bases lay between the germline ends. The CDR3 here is CASSLWFQISPLHF. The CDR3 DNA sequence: TGTGCCAGCAGTTTATGGTTCCAGATTTCACCCCTCCACTTT.

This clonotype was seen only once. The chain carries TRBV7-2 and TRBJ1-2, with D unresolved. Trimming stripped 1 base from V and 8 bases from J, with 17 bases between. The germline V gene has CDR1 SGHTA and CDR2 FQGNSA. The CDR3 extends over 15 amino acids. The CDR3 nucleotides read TGTGCCAGCAGCTTAGTGAGGGTTCGTCTCGACGGCTACACCTTC. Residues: CASSLVRVRLDGYTF. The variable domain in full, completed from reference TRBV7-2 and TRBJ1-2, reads GAGVSQSPSNKVTEKGKDVELRCDPISGHTALYWYRQSLGQGLEFLIYFQGNSAPDKSGLPSDRFSAERTGGSVSTLTIQRTQQEDSAVYLCASSLVRVRLDGYTFGSGTRLTVV.

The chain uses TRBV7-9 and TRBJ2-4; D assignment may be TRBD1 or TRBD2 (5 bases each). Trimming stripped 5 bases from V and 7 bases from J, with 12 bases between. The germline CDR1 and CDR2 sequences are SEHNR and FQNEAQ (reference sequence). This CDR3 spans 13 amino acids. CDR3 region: CASSAGDGNIQYF. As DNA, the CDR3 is TGTGCCAGCAGCGCCGGGGACGGGAACATTCAGTACTTC.

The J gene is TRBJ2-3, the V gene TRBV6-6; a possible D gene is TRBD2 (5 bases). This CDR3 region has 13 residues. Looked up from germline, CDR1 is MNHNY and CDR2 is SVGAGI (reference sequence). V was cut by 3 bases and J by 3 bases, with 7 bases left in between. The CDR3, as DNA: TGTGCCAGCAGTTATCGGGAAACAGATACGCAGTATTTT. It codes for CASSYRETDTQYF.

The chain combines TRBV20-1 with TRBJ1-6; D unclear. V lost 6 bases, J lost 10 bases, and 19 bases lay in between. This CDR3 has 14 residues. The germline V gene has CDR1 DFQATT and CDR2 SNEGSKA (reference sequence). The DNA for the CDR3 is TGCAGTGCCCACCAAGGTGAAACGGGGTCACCCCTCCACTTT. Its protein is CSAHQGETGSPLHF.

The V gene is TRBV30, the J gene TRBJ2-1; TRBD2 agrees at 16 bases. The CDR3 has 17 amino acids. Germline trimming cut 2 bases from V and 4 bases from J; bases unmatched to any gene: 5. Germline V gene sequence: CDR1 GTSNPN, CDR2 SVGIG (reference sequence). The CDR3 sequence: CAWSLGLAGGRYNEQFF. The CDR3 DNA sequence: TGTGCCTGGAGTCTGGGACTAGCGGGAGGGAGGTACAATGAGCAGTTCTTC.

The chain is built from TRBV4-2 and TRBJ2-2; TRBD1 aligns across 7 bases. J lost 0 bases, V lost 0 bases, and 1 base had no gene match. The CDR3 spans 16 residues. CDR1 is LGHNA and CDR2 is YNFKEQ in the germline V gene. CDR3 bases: TGTGCCAGCAGCCAAGAAGGGACAGCGAACACCGGGGAGCTGTTTTTT. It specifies CASSQEGTANTGELFF.

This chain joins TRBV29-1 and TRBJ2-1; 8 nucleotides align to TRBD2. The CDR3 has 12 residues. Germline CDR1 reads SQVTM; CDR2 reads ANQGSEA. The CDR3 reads CSTSGGRDEQFF. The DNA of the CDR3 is TGCAGTACCAGCGGGGGCAGGGATGAGCAGTTCTTC.

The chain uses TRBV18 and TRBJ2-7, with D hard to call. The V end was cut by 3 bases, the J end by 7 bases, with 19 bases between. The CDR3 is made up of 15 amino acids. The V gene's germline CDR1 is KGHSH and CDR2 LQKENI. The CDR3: CASSPPVQMKGEQYF. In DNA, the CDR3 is TGTGCCAGCTCACCCCCAGTACAAATGAAAGGGGAGCAGTACTTC.

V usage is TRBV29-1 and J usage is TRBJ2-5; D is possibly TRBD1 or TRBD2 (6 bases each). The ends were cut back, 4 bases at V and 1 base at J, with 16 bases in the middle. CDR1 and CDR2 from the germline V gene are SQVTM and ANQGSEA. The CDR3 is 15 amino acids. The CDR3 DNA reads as TGCAGCGTTGCTTCTAGGGGGGCCCTCCAAGAGACCCAGTACTTC. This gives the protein CSVASRGALQETQYF. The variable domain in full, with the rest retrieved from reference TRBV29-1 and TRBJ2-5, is SAVISQKPSRDICQRGTSLTIQCQVDSQVTMMFWYRQQPGQSLTLIATANQGSEATYESGFVIDKFPISRPNLTFSTLTVSNMSPEDSSIYLCSVASRGALQETQYFGPGTRLLVL.

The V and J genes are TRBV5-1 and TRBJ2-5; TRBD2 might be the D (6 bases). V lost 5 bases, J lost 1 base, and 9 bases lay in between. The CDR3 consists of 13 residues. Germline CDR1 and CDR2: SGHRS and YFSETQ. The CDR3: CASSQEGQETQYF. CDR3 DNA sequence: TGCGCCAGCAGTCAGGAGGGCCAAGAGACCCAGTACTTC.

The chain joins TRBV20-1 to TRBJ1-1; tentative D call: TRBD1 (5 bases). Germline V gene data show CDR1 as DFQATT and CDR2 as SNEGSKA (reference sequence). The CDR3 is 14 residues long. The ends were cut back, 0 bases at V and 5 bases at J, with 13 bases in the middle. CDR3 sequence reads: CSARDAGPRTEAFF. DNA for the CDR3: TGCAGTGCTAGAGATGCAGGGCCTAGAACTGAAGCTTTCTTT.